This T cell receptor (beta chain) was sequenced for a study of cytomegalovirus exposure and HLA in healthy donors. The germline V gene encodes CDR1 LNHDA and CDR2 SQIVND (reference sequence). J lost 4 bases, V lost 4 bases, and 7 bases had no gene match. The CDR3 contains 15 residues. Study-wide points: Another analysis was done later, and it associated approximately 15,000 TCR beta sequences with HLA alleles at 0.05 false discovery rate.

The study ran its PCR with 60 Vbeta and 13 Jbeta primers. Produced via immunoSEQ multiplex PCR; TCRdb's table is partial and in-frame only. The sample lists more than 95,000 clones, 79% occurring once. This clone was counted a single time. What it recognizes is unknown. The TCR was taken from a man aged 25 to 40 in good health and CMV-seropositive. Sequencing input: PBMCs. V usage is TRBV19 and J usage is TRBJ2-1; 7 nucleotides match TRBD1. The CDR3 here is CASSTSTGQYNEQFF. In DNA form, the CDR3 reads TGTGCCAGTAGTACGTCAACGGGACAGTACAATGAGCAGTTCTTC.